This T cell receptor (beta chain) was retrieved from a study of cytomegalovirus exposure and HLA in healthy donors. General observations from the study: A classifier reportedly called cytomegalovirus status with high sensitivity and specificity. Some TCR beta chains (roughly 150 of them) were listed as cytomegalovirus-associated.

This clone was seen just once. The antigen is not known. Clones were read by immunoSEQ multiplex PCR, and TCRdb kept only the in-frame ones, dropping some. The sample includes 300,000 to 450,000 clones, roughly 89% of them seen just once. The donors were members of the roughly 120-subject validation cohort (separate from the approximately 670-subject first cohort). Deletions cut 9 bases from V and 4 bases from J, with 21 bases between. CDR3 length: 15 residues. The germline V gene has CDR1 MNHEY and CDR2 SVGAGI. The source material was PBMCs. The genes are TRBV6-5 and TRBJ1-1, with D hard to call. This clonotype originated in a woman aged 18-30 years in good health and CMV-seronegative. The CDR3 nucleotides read TGTGCCAGTACCTCGGGGAGGGAAGGAGTCACTGAAGCTTTCTTT. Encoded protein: CASTSGREGVTEAFF.